This entry lists 25 T cell receptor beta chains sequenced from one sample in a study of cytomegalovirus exposure and HLA in healthy donors. Primers: 60 Vbeta forward and 13 Jbeta reverse. Assay used: immunoSEQ multiplex PCR; TCRdb lists only in-frame clones, some missing. The sample lists around 150,000 clones; 60% to 85% were seen once. The sample comprised PBMCs. The source of these receptors is a man aged 18 to 35 in good health and CMV-seronegative.

The chain couples TRBV7-3 to TRBJ1-2; D might be TRBD1 (5 bases). Looked up from germline, CDR1 is SGHTA and CDR2 is FQGTGA. CDR3 size: 14 residues. V lost 5 bases and J lost 2, with 12 bases in between. Written as DNA, the CDR3 is TGTGCCAGCAGCCCCGGCCAGGGAAACTATGGCTACACCTTC. Its translation: CASSPGQGNYGYTF.

The gene calls are TRBV19 and TRBJ2-3; tentatively, D is TRBD2 (5 bases). V dropped 10 bases and J dropped 3 bases, with 20 bases sitting between them. The CDR3 loop spans 15 amino acids. Germline assignment: CDR1 LNHDA and CDR2 SQIVND (reference sequence). In DNA, the CDR3 is TGTGCCACCAAGGGAGAATCAAGTGGGACAGATACGCAGTATTTT. This codes for CATKGESSGTDTQYF.

This chain links TRBV28 with TRBJ1-5; D might be TRBD1 (5 bases). V was shortened by 5 bases and J by 0 bases, with 11 bases between the two germline ends. Germline values: CDR1 MDHEN, CDR2 SYDVKM. The CDR3 consists of 15 residues. The CDR3 loop is CASSTRGYSNQPQHF. The CDR3 DNA follows: TGTGCCAGCAGTACCCGGGGGTATAGCAATCAGCCCCAGCATTTT.

V and J are TRBV9 and TRBJ1-1, with 9 bases matching TRBD1. The trim removed 3 bases at V and 4 bases at J, leaving 7 bases unmatched. Germline V gives CDR1 SGDLS, CDR2 YYNGEE. The CDR3 length is 15 residues. The DNA for the CDR3 is TGTGCCAGCAGCGGGACAGGGGTGAGGGGCACTGAAGCTTTCTTT. Its translation is CASSGTGVRGTEAFF.

V usage is TRBV7-6 and J usage is TRBJ2-7; 13 nucleotides line up with TRBD2. Germline loops: CDR1 SGHVS, CDR2 FNYEAQ. This CDR3 region has 16 residues. V was pared by 1 base and J by 2 bases, with 2 bases of the junction left unmatched. The CDR3 coding sequence is TGTGCCAGCAGCTTAGGACTAGCGGGAGGTCCCTACGAGCAGTACTTC. Encoded protein: CASSLGLAGGPYEQYF. Combining the CDR3 with reference TRBV7-6 and TRBJ2-7 gives the whole variable domain GAGVSQSPRYKVTKRGQDVALRCDPISGHVSLYWYRQALGQGPEFLTYFNYEAQQDKSGLPNDRFSAERPEGSISTLTIQRTEQRDSAMYRCASSLGLAGGPYEQYFGPGTRLTVT.

This clone has only a few counts. The CDR3 coding sequence is TGTGCCAGCAGTAAAGGACAGGGGGGTCAGCCCCAGCATTTT. This gives the protein CASSKGQGGQPQHF. The V and J genes are TRBV6-1 and TRBJ1-5; 10 bases align to TRBD1. This CDR3 comprises 14 residues. From germline, CDR1 is MNHNS and CDR2 SASEGT. V shed 5 bases, J shed 6 bases, and the junction held 4 bases outside the gene matches.

J is TRBJ1-2 and V is TRBV29-1; TRBD1 is a possible D gene (6 bases). With 3 bases removed from V and 4 bases from J, the gap between germline ends came to 12 bases. Germline loops: CDR1 SQVTM, CDR2 ANQGSEA. The CDR3 is 13 residues long. The CDR3 region is CSVDGGGLYGYTF. CDR3 coding DNA: TGCAGCGTTGATGGGGGGGGCCTCTATGGCTACACCTTC.

CDR3 residues: CASMTGPFQETQYF. The CDR3 region has the DNA TGTGCCAGCATGACAGGCCCGTTCCAAGAGACCCAGTACTTC. The V call is TRBV28, the J call TRBJ2-5; tentatively, D is TRBD1 (6 bases). Germline V gene data show CDR1 as MDHEN and CDR2 as SYDVKM. Trimming pared 7 bases from V and 1 base from J, leaving 13 bases between. This CDR3 contains 14 residues.

This clone is deemed medium-sized. This chain links TRBV19 with TRBJ1-1; D may be TRBD1 (5 bases). Germline assignment: CDR1 LNHDA and CDR2 SQIVND (reference sequence). This CDR3 is 15 amino acids long. Trimming took 6 bases from V and 1 from J, leaving 15 bases between them. CDR3 sequence (DNA): TGTGCCAGTAGCCAAAGTCCGGGGGGGAACACTGAAGCTTTCTTT. It specifies CASSQSPGGNTEAFF.

This chain uses TRBV12-5 with TRBJ1-3; D gene unclear. Germline values: CDR1 LGHNT, CDR2 FRNRAP. V shed 0 bases and J shed 3 bases, with 12 bases lying between them. This CDR3 comprises 16 residues. The CDR3 sequence is CASGLVVARDGNTIYF. CDR3 bases: TGTGCTAGTGGTTTGGTAGTAGCGAGGGATGGAAACACCATATATTTT.

This chain links TRBV10-3 with TRBJ1-1; D unclear. The CDR3 is 14 residues long. Looked up from germline, CDR1 is ENHRY and CDR2 is SYGVKD. Trimming took off 2 bases at V and 0 bases at J, with 7 bases between the two ends. The DNA of the CDR3 is TGTGCCATCAGTGAGGTCGCAGTGAACACTGAAGCTTTCTTT. This codes for CAISEVAVNTEAFF.

The sample holds a few counts of this clone. Other DNA sequences in this sample translate to the same CDR3. V is TRBV7-9 and J is TRBJ2-1, with 12 bases fitting TRBD2. This CDR3 spans 15 amino acids. Germline CDR1 and CDR2: SEHNR and FQNEAQ (reference sequence). V dropped 1 base and J dropped 8; count of bases not matched to a gene: 3. The CDR3 region has the DNA TGTGCCAGCAGCTTAGTTCTAGCGGGAGGGTATGAGCAGTTCTTC. Residues: CASSLVLAGGYEQFF. The whole variable domain, remainder taken from reference TRBV7-9 and TRBJ2-1, is DTGVSQNPRHKITKRGQNVTFRCDPISEHNRLYWYRQTLGQGPEFLTYFQNEAQLEKSRLLSDRFSAERPKGSFSTLEIQRTEQGDSAMYLCASSLVLAGGYEQFFGPGTRLTVL.

The chain is built from TRBV2 and TRBJ2-2; possibly TRBD1 for D (5 bases). The CDR3 contains 16 residues. The V end was cut by 2 bases, the J end by 4 bases, with 14 bases between. Per germline, CDR1 SNHLY and CDR2 FYNNEI. DNA of the CDR3: TGTGCCAGCAGTGAAAAAGGCCCAGGGTTCACCGGGGAGCTGTTTTTT. This gives the protein CASSEKGPGFTGELFF.

This chain uses TRBV6-6 with TRBJ1-5; TRBD1 matches at 8 bases. J lost 5 bases, V lost 6 bases, and 6 bases had no gene match. The CDR3 consists of 14 residues. The germline gives CDR1 MNHNY, CDR2 SVGAGI (reference sequence). DNA of the CDR3: TGTGCCAGCAGACCGACAGGGGCGGATCAGCCCCAGCATTTT. Residues: CASRPTGADQPQHF.

The genes are TRBV28 and TRBJ2-1; 9 positions match TRBD2. Germline CDR1 reads MDHEN; CDR2 reads SYDVKM. The CDR3 runs 20 residues. V lost 5 bases, J lost 2 bases, and 19 bases stayed unmatched. The CDR3, as DNA: TGTGCCAGCAGTAAAAACTCCGGACTCCACAGCGGGGGGACCTACAATGAGCAGTTCTTC. Translated: CASSKNSGLHSGGTYNEQFF.

The genes are TRBV6-6 and TRBJ2-1, with TRBD2 matching 7 bases. V lost 7 bases, J lost 1 base, and 7 bases stayed unmatched. CDR1 and CDR2 (germline): MNHNY, SVGAGI (reference sequence). The CDR3 has 15 amino acids. CDR3 bases: TGTGCCAGCAAATCGACTAGCCGATCCTACAATGAGCAGTTCTTC. This translates into CASKSTSRSYNEQFF.

V is TRBV7-6 and J is TRBJ2-5; D not certain. V was shortened by 5 bases and J by 2 bases, with 12 bases between the two germline ends. The CDR3 extends over 14 amino acids. Looked up from germline, CDR1 is SGHVS and CDR2 is FNYEAQ. Here the CDR3 reads CASSGSLQQETQYF. CDR3 coding DNA: TGTGCCAGCAGCGGATCGTTACAGCAAGAGACCCAGTACTTC.

This chain uses TRBV6-4 with TRBJ2-7; weak D call: TRBD1 (5 bases). Germline assignment: CDR1 MRHNA and CDR2 SNTAGT. The CDR3 contains 18 residues. Trimming took off 5 bases at V and 0 bases at J, with 23 bases between the two ends. The CDR3 protein is CASSHGAGTIRSSYEQYF. In DNA, the CDR3 is TGTGCCAGCAGTCATGGGGCAGGCACCATACGTAGCTCCTACGAGCAGTACTTC.

This chain uses TRBV5-1 with TRBJ2-1; D is unresolved. Trimming took 0 bases from V and 2 from J, leaving 6 bases between them. CDR3 length: 14 amino acids. Germline V lookup: CDR1 SGHRS, CDR2 YFSETQ. The CDR3 nucleotides read TGCGCCAGCAGCTTGGGAGGCGCCTACAATGAGCAGTTCTTC. Protein: CASSLGGAYNEQFF. Supplemented by reference TRBV5-1 and TRBJ2-1, the full variable domain reads KAGVTQTPRYLIKTRGQQVTLSCSPISGHRSVSWYQQTPGQGLQFLFEYFSETQRNKGNFPGRFSGRQFSNSRSEMNVSTLELGDSALYLCASSLGGAYNEQFFGPGTRLTVL.

This clone has only one observation. The chain has TRBV7-3 and TRBJ1-3; the D gene is possibly TRBD1 (5 bases). The CDR3 has 17 residues. CDR1 SGHTA and CDR2 FQGTGA come from the germline V gene. V was pared by 1 base and J by 3 bases, with 16 bases between. CDR3 residues: CASSLISGKKVGNTIYF. The CDR3 DNA reads TGTGCCAGCAGCTTAATTTCAGGGAAGAAGGTTGGAAACACCATATATTTT.

This chain connects TRBV5-4 to TRBJ1-2, with D unresolved. The germline V gene encodes CDR1 SGHNT and CDR2 YYREEE (reference sequence). CDR3 length: 14 amino acids. Trimming removed 4 bases from V and 4 bases from J, with 14 bases in between. In DNA form, the CDR3 reads TGTGCCAGCAGCCGGGAGGCAGGACGCTATGGCTACACCTTC. Its protein is CASSREAGRYGYTF.

The rearrangement links TRBV5-1 to TRBJ1-6; D is ambiguous. This CDR3 has 12 amino acids. In germline, CDR1 is SGHRS, CDR2 YFSETQ. Deletions cut 4 bases from V and 5 bases from J, with 4 bases between. CDR3 DNA sequence: TGCGCCAGCAGCCGCGATAATTCACCCCTCCACTTT. Translating it yields CASSRDNSPLHF.

The V call is TRBV27, the J call TRBJ2-2; D ambiguous. The germline V gene has CDR1 MNHEY and CDR2 SMNVEV (reference sequence). V dropped 7 bases and J dropped 6 bases, with 15 bases sitting between them. CDR3 length: 14 amino acids. The CDR3 bases are TGTGCCAGCAAGTTGGATGGAGTCCCCGGGGAGCTGTTTTTT. Protein product: CASKLDGVPGELFF.

The chain has TRBV10-1 and TRBJ2-1; 7 nucleotides match TRBD2. This CDR3 comprises 14 residues. Germline CDR1 and CDR2: WNHNN and SYGVQD (reference sequence). The V and J ends lost 3 bases and 7 bases, in that order; junction bases with no gene match: 6. This chain's CDR3 is CASSDGGSKNEQFF. CDR3 in DNA: TGCGCCAGCAGTGACGGGGGGAGTAAAAATGAGCAGTTCTTC.

The V gene is TRBV19, the J gene TRBJ2-7, with D possibly TRBD1 on 6 matching bases. The length of the CDR3 is 15 residues. Trimming pared 1 base from V and 1 base from J, leaving 11 bases between. The germline gives CDR1 LNHDA, CDR2 SQIVND (reference sequence). The CDR3 nucleotides read TGTGCCAGTAGTATAGGTGGGGGCCGGTCCTACGAGCAGTACTTC. Its translation is CASSIGGGRSYEQYF.